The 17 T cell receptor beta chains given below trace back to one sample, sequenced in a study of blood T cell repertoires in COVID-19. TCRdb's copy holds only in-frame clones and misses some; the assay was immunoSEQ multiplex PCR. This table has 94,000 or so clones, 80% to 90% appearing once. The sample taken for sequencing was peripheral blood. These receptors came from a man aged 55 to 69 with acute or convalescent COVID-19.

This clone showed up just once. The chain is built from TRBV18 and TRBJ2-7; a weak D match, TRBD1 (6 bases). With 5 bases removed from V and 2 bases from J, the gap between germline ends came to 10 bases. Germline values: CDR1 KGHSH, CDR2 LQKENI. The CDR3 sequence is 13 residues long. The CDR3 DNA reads TGTGCCAGCTCAGAGGGGGTCACCTACGAGCAGTACGTC. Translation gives CASSEGVTYEQYV.

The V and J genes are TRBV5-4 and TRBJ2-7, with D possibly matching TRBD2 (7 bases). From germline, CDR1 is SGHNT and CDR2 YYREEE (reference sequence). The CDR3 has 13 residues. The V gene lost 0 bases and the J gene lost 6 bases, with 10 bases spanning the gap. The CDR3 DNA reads TGTGCCAGCAGCTTGGTGGGGGGGCTCGAGCAGTACGTC. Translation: CASSLVGGLEQYV.

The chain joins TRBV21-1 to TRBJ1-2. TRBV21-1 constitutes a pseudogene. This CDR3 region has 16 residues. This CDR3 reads CASSKYIRARGLGYTF. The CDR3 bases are TGTGCCAGCAGCAAATATATAAGGGCGCGGGGCCTTGGCTACACCTTC.

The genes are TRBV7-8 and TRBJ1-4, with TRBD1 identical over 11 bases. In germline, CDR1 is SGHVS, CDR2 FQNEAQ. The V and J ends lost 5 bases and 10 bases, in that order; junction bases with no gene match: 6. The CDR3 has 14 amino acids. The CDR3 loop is CASSDRDRGGKLFF. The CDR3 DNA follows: TGTGCCAGCAGCGATAGGGACAGGGGGGGAAAACTGTTTTTT.

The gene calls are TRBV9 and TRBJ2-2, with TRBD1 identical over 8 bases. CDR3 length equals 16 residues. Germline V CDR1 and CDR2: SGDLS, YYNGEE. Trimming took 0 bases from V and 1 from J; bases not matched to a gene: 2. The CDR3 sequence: CASSVGQGMNTGELFF. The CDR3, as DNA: TGTGCCAGCAGCGTAGGACAGGGGATGAACACCGGGGAGCTGTTTTTT.

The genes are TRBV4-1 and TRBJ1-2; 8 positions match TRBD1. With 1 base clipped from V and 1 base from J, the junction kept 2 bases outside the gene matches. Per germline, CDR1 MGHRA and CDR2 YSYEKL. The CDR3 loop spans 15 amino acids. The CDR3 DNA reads TGCGCCAGCAGCCAAGGACAGGGGATTAACTATGGCTACACCTTC. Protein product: CASSQGQGINYGYTF.

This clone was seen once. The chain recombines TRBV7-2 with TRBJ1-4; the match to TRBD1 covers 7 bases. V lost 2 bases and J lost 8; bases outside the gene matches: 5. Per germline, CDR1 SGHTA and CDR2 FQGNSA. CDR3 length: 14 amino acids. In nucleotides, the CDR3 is TGTGCCAGCAGCTTAACAGGGGATCGGGAAAAACTGTTTTTT. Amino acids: CASSLTGDREKLFF.

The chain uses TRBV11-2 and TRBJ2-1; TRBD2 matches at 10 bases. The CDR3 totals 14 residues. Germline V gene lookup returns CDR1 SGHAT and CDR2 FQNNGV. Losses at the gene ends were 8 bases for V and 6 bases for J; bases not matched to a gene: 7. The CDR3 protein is CASEGSGGGNEQFF. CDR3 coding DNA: TGTGCCAGCGAGGGAAGCGGGGGGGGCAATGAGCAGTTCTTC.

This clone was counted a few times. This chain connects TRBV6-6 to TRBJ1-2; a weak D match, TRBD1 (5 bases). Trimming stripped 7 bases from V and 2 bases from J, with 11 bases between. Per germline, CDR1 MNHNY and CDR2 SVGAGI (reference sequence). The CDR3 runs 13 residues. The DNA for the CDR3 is TGTGCCAGCACCGGGGGAGTCAACTATGGCTACACCTTC. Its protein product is CASTGGVNYGYTF.

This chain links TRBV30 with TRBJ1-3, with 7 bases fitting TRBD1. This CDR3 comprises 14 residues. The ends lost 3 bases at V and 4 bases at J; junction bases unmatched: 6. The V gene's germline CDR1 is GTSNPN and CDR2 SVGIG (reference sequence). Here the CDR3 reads CAWSPGTAGNTIYF. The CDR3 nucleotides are TGTGCCTGGAGCCCCGGGACAGCAGGAAACACCATATATTTT.

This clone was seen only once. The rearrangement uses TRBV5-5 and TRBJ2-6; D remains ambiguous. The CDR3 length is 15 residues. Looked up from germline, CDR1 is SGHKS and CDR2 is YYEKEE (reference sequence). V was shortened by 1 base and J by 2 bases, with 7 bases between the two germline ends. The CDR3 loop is CASSLLVTGANVLTF. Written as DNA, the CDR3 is TGTGCCAGCAGCTTGTTAGTTACTGGGGCCAACGTCCTGACTTTC.

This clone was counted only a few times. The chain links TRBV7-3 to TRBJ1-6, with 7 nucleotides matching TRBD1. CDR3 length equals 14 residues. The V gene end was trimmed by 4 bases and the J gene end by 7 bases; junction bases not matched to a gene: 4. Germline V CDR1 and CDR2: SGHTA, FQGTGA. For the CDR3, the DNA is TGTGCCAGCAGCTGGGGGACAGACAATTCACCCCTCCACTTT. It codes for CASSWGTDNSPLHF.

This CDR3 reads CASSLGHGVMNTEAFF. The DNA for the CDR3 is TGCGCCAGCAGCTTAGGACATGGGGTCATGAACACTGAAGCTTTCTTT. The J gene is TRBJ1-1, the V gene TRBV5-1; possible D gene TRBD1, 5 bases. V was clipped by 2 bases and J by 0 bases, with 14 bases between them. The CDR3 loop spans 16 amino acids. CDR1 is SGHRS, CDR2 YFSETQ, per germline.

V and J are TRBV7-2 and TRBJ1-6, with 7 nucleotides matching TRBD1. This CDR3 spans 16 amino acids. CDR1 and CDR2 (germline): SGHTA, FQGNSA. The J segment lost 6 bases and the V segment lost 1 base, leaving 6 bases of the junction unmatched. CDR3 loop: CASSLVAQGINSPLHF. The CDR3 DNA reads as TGTGCCAGCAGCTTAGTTGCACAGGGGATTAATTCACCCCTCCACTTT.

CDR3 sequence (DNA): TGTGCCAGCAGCTTGGCCAGGCAGGGCGCTAACTATGGCTACACCTTC. Translating gives CASSLARQGANYGYTF. The V gene is TRBV5-6, the J gene TRBJ1-2, with a weak D call TRBD1 (5 bases). This CDR3 contains 16 residues. CDR1 and CDR2 (germline): SGHDT, YYEEEE. Trimming pared 0 bases from V and 0 bases from J, leaving 12 bases between.

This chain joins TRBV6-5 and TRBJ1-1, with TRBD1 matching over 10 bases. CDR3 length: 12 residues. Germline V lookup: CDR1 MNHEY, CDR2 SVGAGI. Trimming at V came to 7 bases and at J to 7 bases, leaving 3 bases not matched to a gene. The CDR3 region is CASTDRGVEAFF. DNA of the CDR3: TGTGCCAGCACGGACAGGGGGGTTGAAGCTTTCTTT.

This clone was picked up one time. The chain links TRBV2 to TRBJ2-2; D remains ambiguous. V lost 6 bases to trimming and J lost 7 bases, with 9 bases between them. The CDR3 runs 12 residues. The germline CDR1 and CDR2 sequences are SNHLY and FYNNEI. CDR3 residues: CASRRYGGELFF. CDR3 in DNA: TGTGCCAGCAGGCGGTATGGCGGGGAGCTGTTTTTT. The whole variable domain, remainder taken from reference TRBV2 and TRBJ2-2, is EPEVTQTPSHQVTQMGQEVILRCVPISNHLYFYWYRQILGQKVEFLVSFYNNEISEKSEIFDDQFSVERPDGSNFTLKIRSTKLEDSAMYFCASRRYGGELFFGEGSRLTVL.